This T cell receptor (beta chain) was sequenced for a study of CD8 T cells in Susac syndrome. Reverse transcription of 0.5 to 1 ug RNA was performed with random hexamers. One entry per CDR3 protein results from TCRdb running MiXCR on the immunoSEQ multiplex PCR reads. This table has around 170,000 distinct CDR3 sequences, just over 90% appearing once. This CDR3 is 19 amino acids long. Losses at the gene ends were 2 bases for V and 0 bases for J; bases not matched to a gene: 13. Germline V lookup: CDR1 SGHTA, CDR2 FQGNSA. The clonotype was recovered from a human donor in good health. The sample comprised CD4+ T cells from PBMCs. V is TRBV7-2 and J is TRBJ1-5; 7 bases align to TRBD1. CDR3 coding DNA: TGTGCCAGCAGCTTACAGTTTAGTCCGGGACAGAATAGCAATCAGCCCCAGCATTTT. It codes for CASSLQFSPGQNSNQPQHF.